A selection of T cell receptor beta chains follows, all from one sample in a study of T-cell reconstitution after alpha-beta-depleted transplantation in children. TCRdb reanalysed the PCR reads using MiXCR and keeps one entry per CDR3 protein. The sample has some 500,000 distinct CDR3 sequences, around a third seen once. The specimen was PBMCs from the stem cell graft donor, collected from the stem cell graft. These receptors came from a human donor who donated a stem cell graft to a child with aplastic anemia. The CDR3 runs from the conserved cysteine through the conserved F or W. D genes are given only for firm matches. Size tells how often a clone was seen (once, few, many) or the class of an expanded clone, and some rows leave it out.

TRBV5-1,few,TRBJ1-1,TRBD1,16,CASSSGTGGKGSEAFF,TGCGCCAGCAGCTCCGGGACAGGGGGCAAGGGTTCTGAAGCTTTCTTT
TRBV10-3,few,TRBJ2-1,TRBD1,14,CAIAGQGSYNEQFF,TGTGCCATCGCAGGACAGGGTTCCTACAATGAGCAGTTCTTC
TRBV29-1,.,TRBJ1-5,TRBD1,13,CSVLTGGNQPQHF,TGCAGCGTTTTGACAGGGGGAAATCAGCCCCAGCATTTT
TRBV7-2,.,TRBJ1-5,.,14,CASSRGGLEQPQHF,TGTGCCAGCAGTCGGGGGGGGCTGGAACAGCCCCAGCATTTT
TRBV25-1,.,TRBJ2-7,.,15,CASSDWASSSYEQYF,TGTGCCAGCAGTGATTGGGCTAGTAGCTCCTACGAGCAGTACTTC
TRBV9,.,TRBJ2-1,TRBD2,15,CASSSVGTSGNEQFF,TGTGCCAGCAGCTCTGTGGGGACTAGCGGGAATGAGCAGTTCTTC
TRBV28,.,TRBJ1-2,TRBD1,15,CASSWGTGGNYGYTF,TGTGCCAGCAGTTGGGGGACAGGGGGGAACTATGGCTACACCTTC
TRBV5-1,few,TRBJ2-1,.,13,CASSLGLSNEQFF,TGCGCCAGCAGCCTGGGACTTTCCAATGAGCAGTTCTTC
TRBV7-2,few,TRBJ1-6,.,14,CASSLVRLNSPLHF,TGTGCCAGCAGCTTAGTCAGACTTAATTCACCCCTCCACTTT
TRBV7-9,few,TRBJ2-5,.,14,CASSFASTQETQYF,TGTGCCAGCAGCTTCGCCTCAACGCAAGAGACCCAGTACTTC
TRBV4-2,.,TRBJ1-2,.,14,CASSPRGQSYGYTF,TGTGCCAGCAGCCCGCGGGGCCAGTCCTATGGCTACACCTTC
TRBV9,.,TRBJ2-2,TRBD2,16,CASSPWASGATGELFF,TGTGCCAGCAGCCCGTGGGCTAGCGGGGCCACCGGGGAGCTGTTTTTT
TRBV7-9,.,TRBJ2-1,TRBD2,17,CASSPLTGTKNPNEQFF,TGTGCCAGCAGCCCCTTGACCGGGACTAAAAACCCCAATGAGCAGTTCTTC
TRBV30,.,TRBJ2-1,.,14,CAWSPGTGGGEQFF,TGTGCCTGGAGTCCCGGGACGGGCGGAGGTGAGCAGTTCTTC
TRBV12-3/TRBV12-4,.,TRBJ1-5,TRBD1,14,CASSFSGGGQPQHF,TGTGCCAGCAGTTTTTCAGGGGGCGGTCAGCCCCAGCATTTT
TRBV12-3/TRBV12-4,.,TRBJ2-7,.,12,CASRRESNEQYF,TGTGCCAGCAGGAGGGAGTCGAACGAGCAGTACTTC
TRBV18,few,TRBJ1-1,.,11,CASSQNFYAFF,TGTGCCAGCTCTCAAAATTTCTACGCTTTCTTT
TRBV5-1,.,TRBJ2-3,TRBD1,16,CASSVDRGLLTDTQYF,TGCGCCAGCAGCGTGGACAGGGGATTACTCACAGATACGCAGTATTTT
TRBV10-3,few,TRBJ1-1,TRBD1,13,CAIRRDRNTEAFF,TGTGCCATCAGGAGGGACAGGAACACTGAAGCTTTCTTT
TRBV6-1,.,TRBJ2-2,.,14,CASSQGGISGELFF,TGTGCCAGCAGCCAAGGCGGGATCTCCGGGGAGCTGTTTTTT
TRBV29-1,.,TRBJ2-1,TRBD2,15,CSVEEREGRYNEQFF,TGCAGCGTTGAGGAGCGGGAGGGCCGTTACAATGAGCAGTTCTTC
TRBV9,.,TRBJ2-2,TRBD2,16,CASSARLAGEVGELFF,TGTGCCAGCAGCGCCCGACTAGCGGGAGAGGTGGGGGAGCTGTTTTTT
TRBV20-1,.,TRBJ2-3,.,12,CSAVGVSDTQYF,TGCAGTGCGGTTGGCGTTTCAGATACGCAGTATTTT
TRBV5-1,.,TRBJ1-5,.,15,CASSYMGVGNQPQHF,TGCGCCAGCAGCTACATGGGAGTGGGCAATCAGCCCCAGCATTTT
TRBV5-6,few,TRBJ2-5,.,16,CASSLASGSRGETQYF,TGTGCCAGCAGCTTAGCTAGCGGCTCAAGGGGGGAGACCCAGTACTTC